Listed below are T cell receptor beta chains from one sample, sequenced in a study of shared clonotypes between healthy human individuals. TCRdb's table, derived via immunoSEQ multiplex PCR, lists solely in-frame clones and lacks some. The sample yields 2,500,000 or so clones, 80% to 95% seen once. Source material: naive CD4+ T cells from PBMCs. Every receptor here comes from a man younger than 35 in good health. Some clones in this sample may be carry-over from other donors' samples. CDR3s include the opening cysteine and the closing phenylalanine or tryptophan. D genes are given only for firm matches. Clone size is given for some rows only: seen once, a few or many times, or a class if the clone is expanded.

>.|TRBV11-2|TRBJ2-3|.
CASSLDLTDTQYF
TGTGCCAGCAGCCTGGACTTAACAGATACGCAGTATTTT
>.|TRBV4-3|TRBJ2-5|.
CASSQGFLRDLGETQYF
TGCGCCAGCAGCCAAGGGTTCCTCAGGGATTTAGGAGAGACCCAGTACTTC
>.|TRBV27|TRBJ2-7|.
CASSTTGLSYEQYF
TGTGCCAGCAGTACCACAGGCCTCTCCTACGAGCAGTACTTC
>.|TRBV19|TRBJ2-1|.
CASSDLRPRNEQFF
TGTGCCAGTAGTGATCTCCGTCCCCGCAATGAGCAGTTCTTC
>TRBD1|TRBV19|TRBJ1-4|.
CASSLNGQGSNEKLFF
TGTGCCAGTAGCCTAAACGGACAGGGCTCTAATGAAAAACTGTTTTTT
>.|TRBV15|TRBJ1-5|.
CATSRDLRHTERQPQHF
TGTGCCACCAGCAGAGATCTGAGACACACCGAACGTCAGCCCCAGCATTTT
>TRBD2|TRBV5-4|TRBJ2-3|.
CATRGGRTDTQYF
TGTGCCACCCGGGGGGGTCGCACAGATACGCAGTATTTT
>TRBD2|TRBV5-1|TRBJ2-1|.
CASSLVTSGRDYNEQFF
TGCGCCAGCAGCTTGGTGACTAGCGGGAGGGATTACAATGAGCAGTTCTTC
>TRBD2|TRBV5-1|TRBJ2-3|.
CASSSRSRLAGVGGDTQYF
TGCGCCAGCAGCTCCCGTTCGAGACTAGCGGGAGTAGGTGGAGATACGCAGTATTTT
>.|TRBV2|TRBJ1-2|.
CASSEAGRANYGYTF
TGTGCCAGCAGTGAAGCGGGCAGGGCGAACTATGGCTACACCTTC
>.|TRBV15|TRBJ1-5|.
CATSRDVGGSQPQHF
TGTGCCACCAGCAGAGATGTGGGTGGTTCCCAGCCCCAGCATTTT
>.|TRBV28|TRBJ2-2|.
CATWTASDTGELFF
TGTGCCACCTGGACAGCCTCGGACACCGGGGAGCTGTTTTTT
>.|TRBV28|TRBJ1-1|.
CASRQPTGLNTEAFF
TGTGCCAGCAGGCAACCGACAGGCTTGAACACTGAAGCTTTCTTT
>TRBD1|TRBV12-5|TRBJ1-1|.
CASGLVQTGGWDTEAFF
TGTGCTAGTGGTTTGGTACAGACAGGGGGTTGGGACACTGAAGCTTTCTTT
>.|TRBV5-1|TRBJ2-2|.
CASSLEGLNTGELFF
TGCGCCAGCAGCCTCGAAGGTTTAAACACCGGGGAGCTGTTTTTT
>TRBD1|TRBV5-1|TRBJ2-1|.
CASSDGTGCNEQFF
TGCGCCAGCAGCGATGGGACAGGGTGCAATGAGCAGTTCTTC
>TRBD2|TRBV18|TRBJ2-1|.
CASSPRREVYNEQFF
TGTGCCAGCTCACCACGGCGGGAGGTCTACAATGAGCAGTTCTTC
>.|TRBV2|TRBJ2-7|.
CASSVVYEQYF
TGTGCCAGCAGTGTGGTGTACGAGCAGTACTTC
>.|TRBV2|TRBJ2-2|.
CASKRDSNTGELFF
TGTGCCAGCAAGAGAGACTCCAACACCGGGGAGCTGTTTTTT
>.|TRBV2|TRBJ2-5|.
CASTLAGAGETQYF
TGTGCCAGCACATTGGCCGGGGCAGGGGAGACCCAGTACTTC
>TRBD1|TRBV29-1|TRBJ1-1|.
CSVDGGQKSYEAFF
TGCAGCGTTGATGGGGGACAGAAATCTTATGAAGCTTTCTTT
>TRBD2|TRBV19|TRBJ2-3|.
CASSKRGTSTDTQYF
TGTGCCAGTAGTAAGCGGGGTACTAGCACAGATACGCAGTATTTT
>TRBD1|TRBV7-8|TRBJ2-7|.
CASSARTGTYEQYF
TGTGCCAGCAGCGCACGGACAGGGACATACGAGCAGTACTTC
>.|TRBV19|TRBJ1-2|few
CASSRRTTRLLNYGYTF
TGTGCCAGTAGCCGCCGGACTACACGACTCCTTAACTATGGCTACACCTTC
>TRBD1|TRBV10-3|TRBJ1-2|.
CAIRDREAYGYTF
TGTGCCATCAGGGACAGGGAGGCCTATGGCTACACCTTC
>.|TRBV19|TRBJ1-4|.
CASSRVLEEKLFF
TGTGCCAGTAGTCGGGTCCTTGAGGAAAAACTGTTTTTT
>.|TRBV18|TRBJ1-5|.
CASSPPFQGGGNQPQHF
TGTGCCAGCTCACCCCCTTTTCAGGGTGGGGGCAATCAGCCCCAGCATTTT
>.|TRBV5-1|TRBJ2-5|.
CASSLSIQETQYF
TGCGCCAGCAGCTTGAGTATCCAAGAGACCCAGTACTTC
>.|TRBV5-1|TRBJ2-1|.
CASSLGSGYRNEQFF
TGCGCCAGCAGCCTGGGGTCGGGGTATAGGAATGAGCAGTTCTTC
>.|TRBV28|TRBJ2-1|.
CASSLGGGGYNEQFF
TGTGCCAGCAGTTTAGGGGGAGGGGGGTACAATGAGCAGTTCTTC
>.|TRBV11-1|TRBJ2-1|.
CASSLARGSGAYNEQFF
TGTGCCAGCAGCTTAGCGCGGGGTAGCGGAGCCTACAATGAGCAGTTCTTC
>.|TRBV5-1|TRBJ2-2|.
CASSPESGELFF
TGCGCCAGCAGCCCGGAGTCCGGGGAGCTGTTTTTT
>TRBD1|TRBV5-4|TRBJ2-7|once
CASSSVRDRPHEQYF
TGTGCCAGCAGCTCTGTCCGGGACAGGCCCCACGAGCAGTACTTC
>TRBD1|TRBV5-1|TRBJ1-5|once
CASSLAGQGSQPQHF
TGCGCCAGCAGCTTGGCAGGACAGGGAAGTCAGCCCCAGCATTTT
>.|TRBV7-2|TRBJ2-2|.
CASSLGVGGTNTGELFF
TGTGCCAGCAGCTTAGGGGTGGGCGGGACGAACACCGGGGAGCTGTTTTTT
>.|TRBV19|TRBJ2-7|once
CASSPRGAQERYF
TGTGCCAGTAGTCCCCGGGGCGCCCAAGAAAGATACTTC
>TRBD2|TRBV9|TRBJ2-1|.
CASGRERAYNEQFF
TGTGCCAGCGGGAGGGAGCGGGCTTACAATGAGCAGTTCTTC